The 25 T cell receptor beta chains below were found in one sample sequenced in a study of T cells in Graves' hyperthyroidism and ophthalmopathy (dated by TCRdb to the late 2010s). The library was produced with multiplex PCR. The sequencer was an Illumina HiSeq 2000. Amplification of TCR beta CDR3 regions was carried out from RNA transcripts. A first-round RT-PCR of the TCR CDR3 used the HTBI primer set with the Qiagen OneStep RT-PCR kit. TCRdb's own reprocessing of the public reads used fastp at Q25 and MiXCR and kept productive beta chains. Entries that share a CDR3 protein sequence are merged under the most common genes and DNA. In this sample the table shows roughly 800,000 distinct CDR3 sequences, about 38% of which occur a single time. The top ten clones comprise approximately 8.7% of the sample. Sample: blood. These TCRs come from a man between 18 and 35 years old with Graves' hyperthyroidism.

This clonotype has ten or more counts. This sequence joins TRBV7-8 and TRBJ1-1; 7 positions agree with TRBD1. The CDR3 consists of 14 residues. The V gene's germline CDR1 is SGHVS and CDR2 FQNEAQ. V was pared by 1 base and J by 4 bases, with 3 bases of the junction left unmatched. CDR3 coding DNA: TGTGCCAGCAGCTTAGTAGGGGACAGCACTGAAGCTTTCTTT. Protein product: CASSLVGDSTEAFF.

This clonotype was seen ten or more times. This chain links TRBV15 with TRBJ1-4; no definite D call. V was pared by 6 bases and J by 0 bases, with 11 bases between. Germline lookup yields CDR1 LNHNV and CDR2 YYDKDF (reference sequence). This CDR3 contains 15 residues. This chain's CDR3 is CATRGRPSTNEKLFF. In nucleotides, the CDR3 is TGTGCCACCAGGGGCAGGCCTTCAACTAATGAAAAACTGTTTTTT.

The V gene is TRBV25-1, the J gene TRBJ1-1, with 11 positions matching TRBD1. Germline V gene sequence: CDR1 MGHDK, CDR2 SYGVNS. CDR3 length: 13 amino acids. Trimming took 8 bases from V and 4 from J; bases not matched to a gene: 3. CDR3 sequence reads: CASGGQGATEAFF. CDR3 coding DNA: TGTGCCAGCGGAGGACAGGGGGCCACTGAAGCTTTCTTT.

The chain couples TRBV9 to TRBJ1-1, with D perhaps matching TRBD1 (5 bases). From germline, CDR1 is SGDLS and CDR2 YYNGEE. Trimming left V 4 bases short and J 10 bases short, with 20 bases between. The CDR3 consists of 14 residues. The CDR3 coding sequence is TGTGCCAGCAGCCGCGACGCACAGGCCAGCGGAGCTTTCTTT. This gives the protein CASSRDAQASGAFF.

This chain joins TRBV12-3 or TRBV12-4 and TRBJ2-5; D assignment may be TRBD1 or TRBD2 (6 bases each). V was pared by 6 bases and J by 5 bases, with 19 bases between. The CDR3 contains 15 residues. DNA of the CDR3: TGTGCCAGCAGGGACAGCGGGTTGGTCGAGGAGACCCAGTACTTC. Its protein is CASRDSGLVEETQYF.

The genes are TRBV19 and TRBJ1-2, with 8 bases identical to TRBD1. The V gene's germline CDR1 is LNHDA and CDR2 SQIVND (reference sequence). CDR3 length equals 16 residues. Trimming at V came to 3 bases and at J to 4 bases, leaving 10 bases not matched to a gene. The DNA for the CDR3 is TGTGCCAGTAGTATTACGCCGGGACAGGACTCCTATGGCTACACCTTC. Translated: CASSITPGQDSYGYTF.

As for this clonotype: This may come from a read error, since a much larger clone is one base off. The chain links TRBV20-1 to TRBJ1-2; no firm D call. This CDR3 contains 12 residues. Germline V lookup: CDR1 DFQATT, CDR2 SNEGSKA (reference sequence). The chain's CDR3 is CSTRDAHYGYTF. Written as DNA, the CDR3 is TGCAGTACTAGAGATGCCCACTATGGCTACACCTTC.

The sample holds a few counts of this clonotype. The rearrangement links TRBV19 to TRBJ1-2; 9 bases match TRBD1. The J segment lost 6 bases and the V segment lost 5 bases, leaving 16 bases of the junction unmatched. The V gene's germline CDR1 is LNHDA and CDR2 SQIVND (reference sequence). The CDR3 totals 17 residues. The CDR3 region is CASSPRGRRDRVDGYTF. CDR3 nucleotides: TGTGCCAGTAGTCCCAGAGGTCGTCGGGACAGGGTGGATGGCTACACCTTC.

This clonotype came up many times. CDR3 amino acids: CAISDGVPETQYF. In DNA, the CDR3 is TGTGCCATCAGTGATGGGGTACCGGAGACCCAGTACTTC. The V call is TRBV10-3, the J call TRBJ2-5; D remains ambiguous. The length of the CDR3 is 13 residues. Per germline, CDR1 ENHRY and CDR2 SYGVKD. V was clipped by 3 bases and J by 5 bases, with 10 bases between them.

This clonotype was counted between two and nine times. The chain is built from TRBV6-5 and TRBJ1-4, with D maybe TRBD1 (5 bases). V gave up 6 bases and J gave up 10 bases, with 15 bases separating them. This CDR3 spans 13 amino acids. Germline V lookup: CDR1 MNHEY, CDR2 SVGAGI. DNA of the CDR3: TGTGCCAGCAGCGTGGACCCAACAGGAAAACTGTTTTTT. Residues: CASSVDPTGKLFF.

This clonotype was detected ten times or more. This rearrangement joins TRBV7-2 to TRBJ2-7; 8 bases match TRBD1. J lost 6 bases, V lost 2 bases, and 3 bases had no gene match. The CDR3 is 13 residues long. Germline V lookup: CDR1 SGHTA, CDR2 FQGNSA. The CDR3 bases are TGTGCCAGCAGCTTACTTACAGGGGGCGAGCAGTACTTC. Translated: CASSLLTGGEQYF. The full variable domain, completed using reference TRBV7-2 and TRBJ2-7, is GAGVSQSPSNKVTEKGKDVELRCDPISGHTALYWYRQSLGQGLEFLIYFQGNSAPDKSGLPSDRFSAERTGGSVSTLTIQRTQQEDSAVYLCASSLLTGGEQYFGPGTRLTVT.

CDR3 residues: CASNSRGGQETQYF. The DNA of the CDR3 is TGTGCCAGCAACTCTCGGGGGGGCCAAGAGACCCAGTACTTC. The rearrangement links TRBV2 to TRBJ2-5, with 8 positions matching TRBD2. This CDR3 is built from 14 residues. J lost 1 base, V lost 7 bases, and 5 bases had no gene match. The germline gives CDR1 SNHLY, CDR2 FYNNEI.

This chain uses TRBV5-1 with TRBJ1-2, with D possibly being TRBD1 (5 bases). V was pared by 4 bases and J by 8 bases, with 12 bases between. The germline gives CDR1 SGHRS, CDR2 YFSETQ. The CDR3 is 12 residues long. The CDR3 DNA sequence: TGCGCCAGCAGCCCAGACAGTGGAGGCTACACCTTC. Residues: CASSPDSGGYTF.

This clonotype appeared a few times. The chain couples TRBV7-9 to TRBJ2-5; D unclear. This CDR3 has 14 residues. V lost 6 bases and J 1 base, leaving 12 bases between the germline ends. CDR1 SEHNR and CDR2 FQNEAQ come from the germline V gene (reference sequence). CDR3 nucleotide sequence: TGTGCCAGCAGTTACTCGGCGGTCCAAGAGACCCAGTACTTC. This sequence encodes CASSYSAVQETQYF.

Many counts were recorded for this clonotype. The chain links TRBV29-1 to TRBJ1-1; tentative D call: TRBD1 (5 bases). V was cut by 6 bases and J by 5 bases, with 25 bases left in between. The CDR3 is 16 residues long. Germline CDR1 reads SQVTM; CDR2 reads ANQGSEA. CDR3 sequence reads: CSVATGWDSRRTEAFF. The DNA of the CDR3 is TGCAGCGTCGCTACCGGTTGGGACTCAAGAAGGACTGAAGCTTTCTTT. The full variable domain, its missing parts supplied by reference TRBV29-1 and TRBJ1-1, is SAVISQKPSRDICQRGTSLTIQCQVDSQVTMMFWYRQQPGQSLTLIATANQGSEATYESGFVIDKFPISRPNLTFSTLTVSNMSPEDSSIYLCSVATGWDSRRTEAFFGQGTRLTVV.

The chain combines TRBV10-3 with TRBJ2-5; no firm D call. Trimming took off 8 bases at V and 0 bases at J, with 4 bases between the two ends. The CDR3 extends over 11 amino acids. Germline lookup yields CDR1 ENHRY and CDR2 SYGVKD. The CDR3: CAIGDQETQYF. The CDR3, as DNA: TGTGCCATCGGGGACCAAGAGACCCAGTACTTC.

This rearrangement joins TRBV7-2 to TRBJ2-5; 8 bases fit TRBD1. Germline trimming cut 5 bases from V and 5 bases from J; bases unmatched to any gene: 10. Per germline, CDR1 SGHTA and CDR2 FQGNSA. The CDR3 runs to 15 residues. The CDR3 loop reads CASSDGQGVVETQYF. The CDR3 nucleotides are TGTGCCAGCAGCGATGGACAGGGCGTTGTGGAGACCCAGTACTTC. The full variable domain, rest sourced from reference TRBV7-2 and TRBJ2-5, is GAGVSQSPSNKVTEKGKDVELRCDPISGHTALYWYRQSLGQGLEFLIYFQGNSAPDKSGLPSDRFSAERTGGSVSTLTIQRTQQEDSAVYLCASSDGQGVVETQYFGPGTRLLVL.

The CDR3 DNA sequence: TGTGCCACCCCGGGCGGACAGGCCATGGAGACCCAGTACTTC. Its translation is CATPGGQAMETQYF. The V and J genes are TRBV2 and TRBJ2-5, with 7 bases identical to TRBD1. This CDR3 has 14 amino acids. From germline, CDR1 is SNHLY and CDR2 FYNNEI. Unmatched junction bases numbered 13, after V lost 10 bases and J lost 5 bases. Based on the CDR3 plus reference TRBV2 and TRBJ2-5, the full variable domain is EPEVTQTPSHQVTQMGQEVILRCVPISNHLYFYWYRQILGQKVEFLVSFYNNEISEKSEIFDDQFSVERPDGSNFTLKIRSTKLEDSAMYFCATPGGQAMETQYFGPGTRLLVL.

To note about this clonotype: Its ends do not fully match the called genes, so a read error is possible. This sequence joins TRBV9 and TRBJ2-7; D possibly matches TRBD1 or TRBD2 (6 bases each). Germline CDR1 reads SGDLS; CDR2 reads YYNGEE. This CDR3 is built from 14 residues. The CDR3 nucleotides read TGTACCAGCAGCGTAGCGGACAGCCTCTACGAGCAGTACTTC. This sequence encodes CTSSVADSLYEQYF.

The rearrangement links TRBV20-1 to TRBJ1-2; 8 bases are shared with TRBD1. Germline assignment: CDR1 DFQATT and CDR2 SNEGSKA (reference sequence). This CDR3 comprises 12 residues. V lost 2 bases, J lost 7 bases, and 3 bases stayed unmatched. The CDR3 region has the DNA TGCAGTGCTAGAAGGACAGGGAGTGGCTACACCTTC. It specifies CSARRTGSGYTF.

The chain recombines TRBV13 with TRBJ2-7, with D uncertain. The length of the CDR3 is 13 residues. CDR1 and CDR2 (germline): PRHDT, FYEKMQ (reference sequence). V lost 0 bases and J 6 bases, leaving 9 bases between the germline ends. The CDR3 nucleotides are TGTGCCAGCAGCTTAGGTTGGGGTGGCGAGCAGTACTTC. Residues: CASSLGWGGEQYF.

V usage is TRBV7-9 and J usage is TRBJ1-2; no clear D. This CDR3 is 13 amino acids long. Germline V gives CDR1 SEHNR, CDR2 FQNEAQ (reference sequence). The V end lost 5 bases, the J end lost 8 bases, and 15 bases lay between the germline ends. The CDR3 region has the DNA TGTGCCAGCAGCGCCGGACCCACCCAGGGCTACACCTTC. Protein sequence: CASSAGPTQGYTF.

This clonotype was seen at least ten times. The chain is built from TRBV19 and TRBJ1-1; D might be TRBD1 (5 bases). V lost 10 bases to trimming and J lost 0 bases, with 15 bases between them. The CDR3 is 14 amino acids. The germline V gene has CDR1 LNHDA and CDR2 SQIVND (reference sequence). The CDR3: CATSRAGLNTEAFF. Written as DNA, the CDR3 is TGTGCCACCTCCAGGGCAGGATTGAACACTGAAGCTTTCTTT.

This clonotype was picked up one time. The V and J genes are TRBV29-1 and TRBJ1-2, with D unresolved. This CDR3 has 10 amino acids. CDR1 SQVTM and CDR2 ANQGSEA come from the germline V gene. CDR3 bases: TGCAGTGCATGGGTCGATGGCTACACCTTC. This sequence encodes CSAWVDGYTF. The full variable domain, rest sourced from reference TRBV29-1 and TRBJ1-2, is SAVISQKPSRDICQRGTSLTIQCQVDSQVTMMFWYRQQPGQSLTLIATANQGSEATYESGFVIDKFPISRPNLTFSTLTVSNMSPEDSSIYLCSAWVDGYTFGSGTRLTVV.

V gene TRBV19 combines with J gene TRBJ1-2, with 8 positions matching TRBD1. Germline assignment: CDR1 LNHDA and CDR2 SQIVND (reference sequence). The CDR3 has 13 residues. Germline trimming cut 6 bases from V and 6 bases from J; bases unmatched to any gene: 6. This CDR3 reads CASSHGQGHGYTF. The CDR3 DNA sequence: TGTGCCAGTAGCCACGGACAGGGTCATGGCTACACCTTC.